This T cell receptor beta chain appears in the sequencing data of a study of post-analysis software for immune sequencing data. Incorporated into the TCR beta cDNA libraries were unique molecular identifiers, which served to reduce PCR and sequencing biases. T cells, about 0.95 to 11 million of them, yielded roughly 550,000 cDNA molecules. TCRdb re-called the PCR reads through MiXCR, storing one row per CDR3 protein. The table has hundreds of thousands of distinct CDR3 sequences, around 64% seen once. Comment on this clonotype: What it binds is not known.

Germline V gene lookup returns CDR1 SEHNR and CDR2 FQNEAQ (reference sequence). There are 14 residues in the CDR3. Whole-study findings and limits: When patients were compared with controls, 4 or 5 TRBV segments were more frequent, TRBV5-6, TRBV5-1 and TRBV20-1 among them. Among multiple sclerosis patients, normalized Chao1 diversity was significantly below that of controls.

Sequenced sample: blood. This chain links TRBV7-9 with TRBJ2-4, with D tentatively TRBD1 (6 bases). The better agreement between TRBJ2-7 and the DNA end casts doubt on the J call. The sequence was collected from a girl aged 2 to 9 with multiple sclerosis. CDR3 coding DNA: TGTGCCAGCAGCTTAGTCGGGGACACCTACGAGCAGTACTTC. It codes for CASSLVGDTYEQYF.